The rows below give T cell receptor beta chains drawn from one sample of a study of T cell responses to AZD1222 COVID-19 vaccine. The table came from immunoSEQ multiplex PCR; TCRdb's copy has only in-frame clones and leaves some out. The sample shows 120,000 to 150,000 clones, approximately 89% of them seen only once. The specimen was peripheral blood, collected 28 days after the second AZD1222 dose. These receptors all stem from an adult who received the AZD1222 COVID-19 vaccine. CDR3s include the opening cysteine and the closing phenylalanine or tryptophan. Fields, in order: J gene, V gene, clone size, CDR3 protein. Size tells how often a clone was seen (once, few, many) or the class of an expanded clone, and some rows leave it out.

J gene: TRBJ2-2
V gene: TRBV30
clone size: once
CDR3 protein: CAWSVGGRGTGELFF

J gene: TRBJ1-2
V gene: TRBV6-1
clone size: -
CDR3 protein: CASSDWRWQGVYGYTF

J gene: TRBJ2-2
V gene: TRBV27
clone size: -
CDR3 protein: CASSLQPRGTGELFF

J gene: TRBJ1-5
V gene: TRBV2
clone size: -
CDR3 protein: CASSAVGVGSNQPQHF

J gene: TRBJ1-3
V gene: TRBV12-5
clone size: -
CDR3 protein: CASGPEMGSGNTIYF

J gene: TRBJ2-1
V gene: TRBV27
clone size: few
CDR3 protein: CASSSLQIYSYNEQFF

J gene: TRBJ2-3
V gene: TRBV7-2
clone size: -
CDR3 protein: CASSSGTTPDTQYF

J gene: TRBJ2-5
V gene: TRBV7-6
clone size: once
CDR3 protein: CASSLRGQETQYF

J gene: TRBJ1-4
V gene: TRBV3-1/TRBV3-2
clone size: -
CDR3 protein: CASSPQGATNEKLFF

J gene: TRBJ2-3
V gene: TRBV29-1
clone size: -
CDR3 protein: CSVEGGRGKSTDTQYF

J gene: TRBJ2-5
V gene: TRBV5-1
clone size: -
CDR3 protein: CASSTIPREDQYF

J gene: TRBJ2-2
V gene: TRBV5-7
clone size: -
CDR3 protein: CASSSLRESTGELFF

J gene: TRBJ1-5
V gene: TRBV2
clone size: -
CDR3 protein: CASPPNCSGLGGNQPQHF

J gene: TRBJ1-1
V gene: TRBV25-1
clone size: -
CDR3 protein: CASSEGETWGTEAFF

J gene: TRBJ2-7
V gene: TRBV5-1
clone size: -
CDR3 protein: CASSFLSLGPYEQYF

J gene: TRBJ1-5
V gene: TRBV12-3/TRBV12-4
clone size: -
CDR3 protein: CASSLVDSQPQHF

J gene: TRBJ1-2
V gene: TRBV19
clone size: -
CDR3 protein: CASSIDLWGGYGYTF

J gene: TRBJ2-6
V gene: TRBV28
clone size: -
CDR3 protein: CASSPTGTEGPGANVLTF

J gene: TRBJ1-3
V gene: TRBV9
clone size: -
CDR3 protein: CASSVDPGAFGNTIYF

J gene: TRBJ1-5
V gene: TRBV7-2
clone size: -
CDR3 protein: CASSFPGWNQPQHF

J gene: TRBJ1-5
V gene: TRBV16
clone size: -
CDR3 protein: CASSQWRSYQHF

J gene: TRBJ2-5
V gene: TRBV5-4
clone size: -
CDR3 protein: CASSPSIRETQYF

J gene: TRBJ2-1
V gene: TRBV3-1/TRBV3-2
clone size: -
CDR3 protein: CASSQEGLPVGNEQFF

J gene: TRBJ1-2
V gene: TRBV5-1
clone size: -
CDR3 protein: CASSSDNYGYTF

J gene: TRBJ2-2
V gene: TRBV7-2
clone size: -
CDR3 protein: CASSQQGGGELFF

J gene: TRBJ2-3
V gene: TRBV19
clone size: -
CDR3 protein: CASSIVRPSPSTDTQYF

J gene: TRBJ1-2
V gene: TRBV28
clone size: -
CDR3 protein: CASSSPSFAAANYGYTF

J gene: TRBJ1-5
V gene: TRBV6-5
clone size: -
CDR3 protein: CASSYTRTAHNQPQHF

J gene: TRBJ1-1
V gene: TRBV7-6
clone size: -
CDR3 protein: CASSLGQAGQGTEAFF

J gene: TRBJ2-1
V gene: TRBV7-9
clone size: -
CDR3 protein: CASSLGAGNEQFF

J gene: TRBJ1-2
V gene: TRBV6-4
clone size: -
CDR3 protein: CASSGDRGYGYTF

J gene: TRBJ1-5
V gene: TRBV29-1
clone size: -
CDR3 protein: CSAGARDQPQHF

J gene: TRBJ2-2
V gene: TRBV7-9
clone size: -
CDR3 protein: CASSLDSLTGELFF

J gene: TRBJ1-1
V gene: TRBV7-3
clone size: -
CDR3 protein: CASSLTGGAEAFF

J gene: TRBJ1-2
V gene: TRBV18
clone size: -
CDR3 protein: CASSPAVARTVDGYTF

J gene: TRBJ2-2
V gene: TRBV24-1
clone size: -
CDR3 protein: CAPAGAGGPGELFF

J gene: TRBJ1-5
V gene: TRBV29-1
clone size: -
CDR3 protein: CSVGGPNQPQHF

J gene: TRBJ1-5
V gene: TRBV12-3/TRBV12-4
clone size: few
CDR3 protein: CASRQDRRPQHF

J gene: TRBJ2-1
V gene: TRBV4-1
clone size: -
CDR3 protein: CASSPSGVAGAYNEQFF

J gene: TRBJ2-1
V gene: TRBV15
clone size: -
CDR3 protein: CATSRDRLAGIHEQFF

J gene: TRBJ1-1
V gene: TRBV9
clone size: once
CDR3 protein: CASSVVTSRETSVF

J gene: TRBJ2-2
V gene: TRBV9
clone size: once
CDR3 protein: CASSGTWDPNTGELFF

J gene: TRBJ1-2
V gene: TRBV12-3/TRBV12-4
clone size: -
CDR3 protein: CASSSGVGGYTF

J gene: TRBJ2-1
V gene: TRBV7-9
clone size: -
CDR3 protein: CASSSLAGAYNEQFF

J gene: TRBJ2-6
V gene: TRBV6-1
clone size: once
CDR3 protein: CASSEALNSGANVLTF

J gene: TRBJ2-7
V gene: TRBV6-2/TRBV6-3
clone size: -
CDR3 protein: CASSYGGSEQYF

J gene: TRBJ2-2
V gene: TRBV9
clone size: -
CDR3 protein: CASSTGPGLATGELFF

J gene: TRBJ1-4
V gene: TRBV27
clone size: -
CDR3 protein: CASSLSTGFNEKLFF

J gene: TRBJ1-2
V gene: TRBV4-3
clone size: -
CDR3 protein: CASSQDNPGGDGYTF

J gene: TRBJ2-5
V gene: TRBV3-1/TRBV3-2
clone size: once
CDR3 protein: CASSPARYQETQYF

J gene: TRBJ2-7
V gene: TRBV27
clone size: -
CDR3 protein: CASSPPGQGWNYEQYF

J gene: TRBJ2-3
V gene: TRBV7-8
clone size: -
CDR3 protein: CASSRSRVPLSTDTQYF